This T cell receptor (beta chain) appears in the sequencing data of a study of cytomegalovirus exposure and HLA in healthy donors. Use of 60 Vbeta and 13 Jbeta primers characterized the PCR. The method was immunoSEQ multiplex PCR; TCRdb's version includes in-frame clones alone and lacks a portion of them. Of over 110,000 clones listed, under 90% are singletons. The donors (healthy individuals) were bone marrow donors. Notes on the study in general: In a later analysis, V- and J-gene trimming of beta chains associated with a DCLRE1C missense variant, replicated independently.

The V gene lost 5 bases and the J gene lost 2 bases, with 21 bases spanning the gap. The CDR3 is 17 amino acids. Per germline, CDR1 MNHEY and CDR2 SMNVEV (reference sequence). In its sample, this clone was seen once. The antigen is undetermined. This chain connects TRBV27 to TRBJ1-2; possible D gene TRBD1, 5 bases. This TCR was recovered from a male donor in good health and CMV-seronegative. Sequencing was performed on PBMCs. The chain's CDR3 is CASSPSLGSQGNYGYTF. The DNA of the CDR3 is TGTGCCAGCAGTCCATCCCTTGGTTCTCAGGGCAACTATGGCTACACCTTC.